A single sample gave rise to the 27 T cell receptor beta chains below, sequenced in a study of pediatric ulcerative colitis. Sequencing used immunoSEQ multiplex PCR; TCRdb keeps in-frame clones, though not all of them. The table includes about 36,000 clones, over 65% detected once. The sequencing sample was made of blood. The receptors shown here come from a girl aged 10 to 17 with moderate ulcerative colitis.

This chain links TRBV7-7 with TRBJ2-7; D is uncertain. This CDR3 is built from 16 residues. V was trimmed by 5 bases and J by 2 bases, leaving 19 bases between them. Germline lookup yields CDR1 SSHAT and CDR2 FNYEAQ (reference sequence). CDR3 in amino acids: CASSPRSVGGPYEQYF. DNA of the CDR3: TGTGCCAGCAGCCCGAGATCCGTGGGCGGCCCCTACGAGCAGTACTTC.

The chain employs TRBV4-1 and TRBJ2-2; D remains ambiguous. CDR3 length: 13 amino acids. Trimming left V 1 base short and J 8 bases short, with 8 bases between. Germline V lookup: CDR1 MGHRA, CDR2 YSYEKL. CDR3 amino acids: CASSQVGWGELFF. Written as DNA, the CDR3 is TGCGCCAGCAGCCAAGTAGGGTGGGGGGAGCTGTTTTTT.

The chain uses TRBV6-5 and TRBJ2-7, with D tentatively TRBD1 (6 bases). V lost 2 bases and J 8 bases, leaving 13 bases between the germline ends. The CDR3 extends over 13 amino acids. In germline, CDR1 is MNHEY, CDR2 SVGAGI. The CDR3, as DNA: TGTGCCAGCAGTTACCCGGGACAAACCAAGCAGTACTTC. Amino acid sequence: CASSYPGQTKQYF.

V gene TRBV4-1 combines with J gene TRBJ2-4; the D is unclear. V was trimmed by 4 bases and J by 4 bases, leaving 14 bases between them. Germline V gives CDR1 MGHRA, CDR2 YSYEKL. There are 15 residues in the CDR3. For the CDR3, the DNA is TGCGCCAGCAGCCCCAAGATCCTCCCTAAAAACATTCAGTACTTC. This translates into CASSPKILPKNIQYF.

The chain joins TRBV7-9 to TRBJ1-4; D unresolved. Looked up from germline, CDR1 is SEHNR and CDR2 is FQNEAQ (reference sequence). This CDR3 has 12 residues. The germline V and J ends were trimmed by 4 bases and 7 bases, with 7 bases remaining between them. This CDR3 is CASSSNTEKLFF. The CDR3, as DNA: TGTGCCAGCAGCTCAAACACTGAAAAACTGTTTTTT.

The chain links TRBV4-1 to TRBJ2-1; TRBD1 is a possible D gene (5 bases). V gave up 4 bases and J gave up 6 bases, with 19 bases separating them. Germline V lookup: CDR1 MGHRA, CDR2 YSYEKL. This CDR3 is built from 16 residues. CDR3 sequence: CASSPLGAIDSNEQFF. CDR3 bases: TGCGCCAGCAGCCCACTTGGGGCTATAGATAGCAATGAGCAGTTCTTC.

The rearrangement uses TRBV11-3 and TRBJ2-1; 9 bases map to TRBD1. This CDR3 contains 14 residues. The V gene end was trimmed by 3 bases and the J gene end by 5 bases; junction bases not matched to a gene: 2. CDR1 is SGHNT and CDR2 is YENEEA in the germline V gene. The CDR3 spells CASSFGQGHNEQFF. CDR3 coding DNA: TGTGCCAGCAGCTTCGGACAGGGGCACAATGAGCAGTTCTTC.

The CDR3 bases are TGTGCCAGCAGTGATTGGACAGGAGTCTATGGCTACACCTTC. It yields the protein CASSDWTGVYGYTF. The chain joins TRBV6-1 to TRBJ1-2; 7 bases line up with TRBD1. V lost 3 bases, J lost 4 bases, and 5 bases stayed unmatched. The CDR3 consists of 14 residues. The germline V gene encodes CDR1 MNHNS and CDR2 SASEGT.

The chain couples TRBV18 to TRBJ2-1; a weak D match, TRBD1 (5 bases). Between the trimmed V and J ends, which lost 2 bases and 0 bases, there was a span of 20 bases. Per the germline V gene, CDR1 is KGHSH and CDR2 is LQKENI. The CDR3 spans 19 residues. CDR3 in DNA: TGTGCCAGCTCACCAATCGTTAGGGGTGGCCGGGTCTCCTACAATGAGCAGTTCTTC. Encoded protein: CASSPIVRGGRVSYNEQFF.

This chain joins TRBV7-2 and TRBJ1-5; 8 positions agree with TRBD1. CDR3 length: 14 residues. CDR1 and CDR2 from the germline V gene are SGHTA and FQGNSA. V lost 5 bases to trimming and J lost 6 bases; unmatched junction nucleotides: 6. Here the CDR3 reads CASSLSGGLQPQHF. CDR3 bases: TGTGCCAGCAGCCTATCAGGGGGCCTTCAGCCCCAGCATTTT. The full variable domain, with the rest looked up from reference TRBV7-2 and TRBJ1-5, is GAGVSQSPSNKVTEKGKDVELRCDPISGHTALYWYRQSLGQGLEFLIYFQGNSAPDKSGLPSDRFSAERTGGSVSTLTIQRTQQEDSAVYLCASSLSGGLQPQHFGDGTRLSIL.

The rearrangement links TRBV5-6 to TRBJ1-1; tentatively, D is TRBD1 (6 bases). The CDR3 extends over 17 amino acids. Per germline, CDR1 SGHDT and CDR2 YYEEEE. The V end lost 2 bases, the J end lost 1 base, and 18 bases lay between the germline ends. The CDR3 DNA is TGTGCCAGCAGCTTTGCTTCCGGGGGCGGGAGGAACACTGAAGCTTTCTTT. Translating gives CASSFASGGGRNTEAFF.

In this sample, this clone turned up a few times. The J gene is TRBJ1-1, the V gene TRBV2, with TRBD1 as a possible D gene (5 bases). CDR1 is SNHLY, CDR2 FYNNEI, per germline. V was shortened by 5 bases and J by 2 bases, with 9 bases between the two germline ends. The CDR3 covers 13 residues. In nucleotides, the CDR3 is TGTGCCAGCAGTCCAGGGCCTAACACTGAAGCTTTCTTT. Translation: CASSPGPNTEAFF. The variable domain in full, with the rest retrieved from reference TRBV2 and TRBJ1-1, is EPEVTQTPSHQVTQMGQEVILRCVPISNHLYFYWYRQILGQKVEFLVSFYNNEISEKSEIFDDQFSVERPDGSNFTLKIRSTKLEDSAMYFCASSPGPNTEAFFGQGTRLTVV.

The chain combines TRBV7-6 with TRBJ1-5; D remains unclear. The germline V gene has CDR1 SGHVS and CDR2 FNYEAQ. The V end lost 7 bases, the J end lost 2 bases, and 12 bases lay between the germline ends. CDR3 size: 14 residues. The CDR3 region is CASTPWGGNQPQHF. CDR3 nucleotide sequence: TGTGCCAGCACCCCTTGGGGAGGCAATCAGCCCCAGCATTTT. Complete variable domain (other parts from reference TRBV7-6 and TRBJ1-5): GAGVSQSPRYKVTKRGQDVALRCDPISGHVSLYWYRQALGQGPEFLTYFNYEAQQDKSGLPNDRFSAERPEGSISTLTIQRTEQRDSAMYRCASTPWGGNQPQHFGDGTRLSIL.

V usage is TRBV15 and J usage is TRBJ1-1, with a weak D call TRBD1 (6 bases). Germline V lookup: CDR1 LNHNV, CDR2 YYDKDF (reference sequence). Between the trimmed V and J ends, which lost 2 bases and 4 bases, there was a span of 11 bases. This CDR3 is built from 14 residues. The CDR3 region has the DNA TGTGCCACCAGCAGAATCCCGGGGGCCACTGAAGCTTTCTTT. This sequence encodes CATSRIPGATEAFF.

V is TRBV2 and J is TRBJ1-2; D gene ambiguous. Trimming left V 4 bases short and J 4 bases short, with 10 bases between. Germline assignment: CDR1 SNHLY and CDR2 FYNNEI. This CDR3 is 13 amino acids long. The DNA of the CDR3 is TGTGCCAGCAGTGTGCTCTCAGGCTATGGCTACACCTTC. Its translation is CASSVLSGYGYTF.

This chain connects TRBV30 to TRBJ2-1; D is unclear. CDR1 is GTSNPN and CDR2 is SVGIG in the germline V gene (reference sequence). The length of the CDR3 is 12 residues. V was shortened by 5 bases and J by 8 bases, with 13 bases between the two germline ends. CDR3 DNA: TGTGCCTGGTCCATAACCAGGTATGAGCAGTTCTTC. Translating it yields CAWSITRYEQFF.

Here the CDR3 reads CASSFDIRGDNEQFF. CDR3 nucleotides: TGTGCCAGCAGCTTTGACATACGGGGGGACAATGAGCAGTTCTTC. V usage is TRBV7-2 and J usage is TRBJ2-1; 7 bases line up with TRBD2. The CDR3 length is 15 residues. The J segment lost 5 bases and the V segment lost 3 bases, leaving 7 bases of the junction unmatched. The germline V gene encodes CDR1 SGHTA and CDR2 FQGNSA.

This clone was seen a single time. The chain recombines TRBV14 with TRBJ2-3; D perhaps matches TRBD2 (6 bases). With 0 bases removed from V and 9 bases from J, the gap between germline ends came to 16 bases. Germline V CDR1 and CDR2: SGHDN, FVKESK. The CDR3 extends over 15 amino acids. The CDR3 sequence is CASSQDWGSGETQYF. DNA for the CDR3: TGTGCCAGCAGCCAAGATTGGGGTAGCGGAGAAACGCAGTATTTT. The entire variable domain, with the rest obtained from reference TRBV14 and TRBJ2-3, is as follows: EAGVTQFPSHSVIEKGQTVTLRCDPISGHDNLYWYRRVMGKEIKFLLHFVKESKQDESGMPNNRFLAERTGGTYSTLKVQPAELEDSGVYFCASSQDWGSGETQYFGPGTRLTVL.

The V and J genes are TRBV5-1 and TRBJ1-5; no reliable D call. Germline V gene lookup returns CDR1 SGHRS and CDR2 YFSETQ. V lost 0 bases and J lost 5, with 6 bases in between. This CDR3 is 13 amino acids long. CDR3 sequence (DNA): TGCGCCAGCAGCTTGGTTGGGGATCAGCCCCAGCATTTT. It specifies CASSLVGDQPQHF.

The chain employs TRBV9 and TRBJ2-1, with D perhaps TRBD1 (6 bases). In germline, CDR1 is SGDLS, CDR2 YYNGEE. V was pared by 0 bases and J by 6 bases, with 13 bases between. This CDR3 contains 15 residues. The CDR3 is CASSVVLQGGNEQFF. CDR3 coding DNA: TGTGCCAGCAGCGTAGTTCTACAGGGCGGCAATGAGCAGTTCTTC.

The chain has TRBV7-9 and TRBJ1-4; D gene uncertain. The CDR3 runs 17 residues. Germline CDR1 and CDR2: SEHNR and FQNEAQ (reference sequence). V was shortened by 2 bases and J by 0 bases, with 13 bases between the two germline ends. The CDR3 bases are TGTGCCAGCAGCTTAAGTTTCCGGGATTCAACTAATGAAAAACTGTTTTTT. Its protein product is CASSLSFRDSTNEKLFF.

The V gene is TRBV7-2, the J gene TRBJ2-7, with 11 bases fitting TRBD1. This CDR3 is 14 amino acids long. Per germline, CDR1 SGHTA and CDR2 FQGNSA. After removal of 5 bases from V and 7 bases from J, the junction contained 7 bases not matched to a gene. Here the CDR3 reads CASSGGTGGWEQYF. The CDR3 region has the DNA TGTGCCAGCAGCGGCGGGACAGGGGGGTGGGAGCAGTACTTC.

This clone was recorded many times. The V and J genes are TRBV6-1 and TRBJ2-7; 8 positions match TRBD1. Trimming removed 6 bases from V and 1 base from J; junction bases left unmatched: 2. The germline gives CDR1 MNHNS, CDR2 SASEGT. CDR3 size: 13 residues. CDR3 in amino acids: CASRGQGSYEQYF. The CDR3, as DNA: TGTGCCAGCAGAGGACAGGGTTCCTACGAGCAGTACTTC.

As DNA, the CDR3 is TGTGCCAGCAGTAGGGACAACTCCTACGAGCAGTACTTC. It is translated as CASSRDNSYEQYF. The gene calls are TRBV2 and TRBJ2-7; D perhaps matches TRBD1 (6 bases). Germline loops: CDR1 SNHLY, CDR2 FYNNEI. The CDR3 runs to 13 residues. V gave up 5 bases and J gave up 0 bases, with 8 bases separating them.

This chain uses TRBV18 with TRBJ1-2, with D perhaps matching TRBD1 (6 bases). The germline CDR1 and CDR2 sequences are KGHSH and LQKENI. V was clipped by 6 bases and J by 5 bases, with 16 bases between them. CDR3 size: 14 residues. The CDR3, as DNA: TGTGCCAGCTCTAAAGCCAGGGGTGGATATGGCTACACCTTC. This sequence encodes CASSKARGGYGYTF.

CDR3 sequence: CASSQVPSGQFF. Written as DNA, the CDR3 is TGCGCCAGCAGCCAAGTTCCATCGGGGCAGTTCTTC. The chain employs TRBV4-1 and TRBJ2-1; D is unclear. Germline V gives CDR1 MGHRA, CDR2 YSYEKL. V was clipped by 1 base and J by 12 bases, with 10 bases between them. CDR3 length: 12 amino acids.

This rearrangement joins TRBV4-2 to TRBJ2-1; no definite D call. V was cut by 3 bases and J by 9 bases, with 6 bases left in between. Germline V lookup: CDR1 LGHNA, CDR2 YNFKEQ. This CDR3 has 11 amino acids. Here the CDR3 DNA reads TGTGCCAGCAGCCATTCAAGTGAGCAGTTCTTC. Translation gives CASSHSSEQFF.